Following are 7 T cell receptor beta chains from one sample sequenced in a study of blood T cells in healthy people across ages. The second PCR ran about 6 to 11 cycles with a sample-barcoded 5' primer and J-beta primers. TCRdb reprocessed the 5' RACE reads with MiXCR, giving one entry per CDR3 protein. The sample carries around 900,000 distinct CDR3 sequences, approximately 50% recorded once. The sample taken for sequencing was blood. All receptors come from an older woman in good health.

This clonotype was detected a few times. The gene calls are TRBV25-1 and TRBJ1-6; 7 bases agree with TRBD1. Germline-derived CDR1 and CDR2 are MGHDK and SYGVNS. CDR3 length equals 15 residues. Trimming cost V 0 bases and J 8 bases; bases outside gene matches: 4. Here the CDR3 reads CASSEYDQGDSPLHF. The CDR3 coding sequence is TGTGCCAGCAGTGAATACGATCAGGGGGATTCACCCCTCCACTTT.

The chain employs TRBV20-1 and TRBJ2-7; 10 bases align to TRBD2. V lost 1 base and J lost 5; bases outside the gene matches: 5. Looked up from germline, CDR1 is DFQATT and CDR2 is SNEGSKA (reference sequence). This CDR3 region has 14 residues. As DNA, the CDR3 is TGCAGTGCTAGAGCCGGGACTAGCGTCCACGAGCAGTACTTC. It is translated as CSARAGTSVHEQYF.

This clonotype has only a few counts. The chain uses TRBV5-1 and TRBJ2-3, with 8 bases fitting TRBD2. This CDR3 has 16 amino acids. V was pared by 0 bases and J by 1 base, with 4 bases of the junction left unmatched. Germline assignment: CDR1 SGHRS and CDR2 YFSETQ. The CDR3 reads CASSLATGGGTDTQYF. CDR3 bases: TGCGCCAGCAGCTTGGCTACCGGGGGGGGCACAGATACGCAGTATTTT.

This clonotype was seen many times. The chain couples TRBV4-1 to TRBJ2-7, with 9 bases aligning to TRBD1. Looked up from germline, CDR1 is MGHRA and CDR2 is YSYEKL. The CDR3 runs to 15 residues. V lost 5 bases to trimming and J lost 2 bases; unmatched junction nucleotides: 7. Written as DNA, the CDR3 is TGCGCCAGCAGCACCCGGACAGGGGCACCCTACGAGCAGTACTTC. Translation gives CASSTRTGAPYEQYF.

This rearrangement joins TRBV5-6 to TRBJ2-5, with TRBD2 identical over 11 bases. The ends lost 1 base at V and 0 bases at J; junction bases unmatched: 5. CDR1 is SGHDT and CDR2 is YYEEEE in the germline V gene. The CDR3 length is 17 residues. CDR3 in DNA: TGTGCCAGCAGCTTGCTAGCGGGAGGACCTTACCAAGAGACCCAGTACTTC. Protein product: CASSLLAGGPYQETQYF.

This clonotype was seen a handful of times. The chain is built from TRBV2 and TRBJ2-7; weak D call: TRBD1 (6 bases). The CDR3 loop spans 12 amino acids. Per germline, CDR1 SNHLY and CDR2 FYNNEI. V was clipped by 5 bases and J by 5 bases, with 10 bases between them. CDR3: CASSSDSHEQYF. In DNA form, the CDR3 reads TGTGCCAGCAGTTCGGACAGTCACGAGCAGTACTTC.

This clonotype was counted between two and nine times. This rearrangement joins TRBV4-1 to TRBJ2-5, with 8 positions matching TRBD2. V shed 6 bases and J 5 bases; nucleotides not matched to a gene: 8. The CDR3 extends over 14 amino acids. The V gene's germline CDR1 is MGHRA and CDR2 YSYEKL. CDR3: CASRRIAGSETQYF. DNA for the CDR3: TGCGCCAGCAGGCGAATAGCGGGAAGTGAGACCCAGTACTTC.